The table lists the clone carrying this T cell receptor beta chain with many counts. Its target is unknown. These data belong to a study of T cell repertoires in cytomegalovirus infection. The overall study: Public TCR beta signatures marked donors with CMV infection and the matching HLA. General study findings and limits: HLA-C-restricted TCR beta clonotypes specific for CMV led the ex vivo response. CMV carriers having the relevant HLA were flagged by cumulative public TCR beta family frequency.

This CDR3 region has 12 residues. Trimming removed 0 bases from V and 6 bases from J, with 7 bases in between. Germline V gene lookup returns CDR1 SGHNT and CDR2 YYREEE (reference sequence). TCRdb re-called the reads with MiXCR, one entry per CDR3 protein. This table holds approximately 130,000 distinct CDR3 sequences, 8.8% found once. Sequencing used PBMCs. This TCR derives from a human donor in good health (CMV status not recorded). Some clones in this sample may be carry-over from other donors' samples. V is TRBV5-4 and J is TRBJ2-7; D might be TRBD2 (6 bases). CDR3 sequence (DNA): TGTGCCAGCAGCTTGGACGGGGGCGAGCAGTACTTC. Translating it yields CASSLDGGEQYF. Full variable domain (rest looked up from reference TRBV5-4 and TRBJ2-7): ETGVTQSPTHLIKTRGQQVTLRCSSQSGHNTVSWYQQALGQGPQFIFQYYREEENGRGNFPPRFSGLQFPNYSSELNVNALELDDSALYLCASSLDGGEQYFGPGTRLTVT.